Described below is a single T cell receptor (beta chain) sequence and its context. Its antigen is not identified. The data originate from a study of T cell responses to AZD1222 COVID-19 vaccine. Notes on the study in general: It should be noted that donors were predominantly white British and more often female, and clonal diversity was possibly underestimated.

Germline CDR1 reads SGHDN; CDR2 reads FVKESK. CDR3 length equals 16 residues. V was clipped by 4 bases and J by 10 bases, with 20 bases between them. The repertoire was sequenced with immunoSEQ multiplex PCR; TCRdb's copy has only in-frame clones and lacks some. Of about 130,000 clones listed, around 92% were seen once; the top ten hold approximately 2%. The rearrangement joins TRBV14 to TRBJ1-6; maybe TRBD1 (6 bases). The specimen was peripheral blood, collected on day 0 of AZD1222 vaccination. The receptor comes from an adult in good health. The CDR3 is CASSPRARGLGSPLHF. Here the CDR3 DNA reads TGTGCCAGCAGCCCTAGGGCCAGGGGATTGGGGTCACCCCTCCACTTT.